This T cell receptor (beta chain) came from a study of cytomegalovirus exposure and HLA in healthy donors. Study-wide results and caveats: The investigators catalogued 180 or so TCR beta chains as cytomegalovirus-associated.

PCR employed 60 Vbeta and 13 Jbeta primers. Profiling relied on immunoSEQ multiplex PCR, and the TCRdb table lists in-frame clones only, not all of them. The data contain about 130,000 clones, approximately 74% of them singletons. A word on this clone: The antigen is not known.

Per germline, CDR1 SGDLS and CDR2 YYNGEE. The CDR3 extends over 16 amino acids. J gave up 3 bases and V 4 bases, and 9 bases lay outside the gene matches. What was sequenced was PBMCs. The V and J genes are TRBV9 and TRBJ1-4; 7 nucleotides agree with TRBD1. The sequence was obtained from a man aged 35 to 55 in good health and CMV-seropositive. The CDR3 DNA follows: TGTGCCAGCAGCCCCCATGCCGGGACAGCTAATGAAAAACTGTTTTTT. Protein: CASSPHAGTANEKLFF.